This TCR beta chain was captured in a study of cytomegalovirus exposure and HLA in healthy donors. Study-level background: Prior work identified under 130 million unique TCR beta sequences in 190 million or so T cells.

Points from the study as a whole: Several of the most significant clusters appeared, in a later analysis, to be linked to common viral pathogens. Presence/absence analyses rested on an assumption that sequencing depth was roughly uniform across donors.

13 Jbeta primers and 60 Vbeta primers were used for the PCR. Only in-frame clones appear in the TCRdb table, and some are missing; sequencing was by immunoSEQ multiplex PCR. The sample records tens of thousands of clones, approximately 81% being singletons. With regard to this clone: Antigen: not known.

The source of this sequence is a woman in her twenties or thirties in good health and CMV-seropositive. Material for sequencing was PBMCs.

Here the CDR3 DNA reads TGTGCCAGCAGCGTTAGTCCCGGGACTAGGGCCTACGAGCAGTACTTC. Translation gives CASSVSPGTRAYEQYF. The V and J genes are TRBV9 and TRBJ2-7; 8 positions match TRBD2. CDR1 and CDR2 (germline): SGDLS, YYNGEE. The J segment lost 2 bases and the V segment lost 2 bases, leaving 9 bases of the junction unmatched. The CDR3 sequence is 16 residues long.